This T cell receptor beta chain was profiled in a study of Ad26.COV2.S vaccination and SARS-CoV-2 variants. Findings and caveats of the study: The TCR breadth and depth analyses may have produced an underestimate of total T cell responses.

The protocol was immunoSEQ multiplex PCR, while the TCRdb copy is restricted to in-frame clones and leaves out a portion. The top ten hold about 2.4% of the sample, which has around 450,000 clones, 75% to 90% seen once. Germline V CDR1 and CDR2: LGHNA, YSLEER. The CDR3 consists of 17 residues. After removal of 0 bases from V and 6 bases from J, the junction contained 9 bases not matched to a gene. About this clone: Its antigen is still unknown.

Treatment denoted: roughly 20 received Ad26.COV2.S at low or high dose, single or two shots; about five received placebo; per-sample allocation not given. Specimens were obtained on day 63 following the first vaccine or placebo injection. This person who donated was an adult of 18-55 years in Boston. Here the sequenced sample was peripheral blood, taken in a trial of Ad26.COV2.S vaccine versus placebo. The chain carries TRBV4-3 and TRBJ2-1, with 9 positions matching TRBD2. The receptor was derived from a person between 18 and 65 years old who received the Ad26.COV2.S COVID-19 vaccine or a placebo. This CDR3 is CASSQDIGGRAVNEQFF. As DNA, the CDR3 is TGCGCCAGCAGCCAAGATATTGGCGGGAGGGCCGTCAATGAGCAGTTCTTC.